This T cell receptor (beta chain) was found in a study of OX40 agonist ivuxolimab in advanced cancers. Study-level background: The costimulatory receptor OX40 (CD134) was targeted by ivuxolimab, a fully human IgG2 agonistic monoclonal antibody. Intravenous ivuxolimab was administered to patients every 2 weeks at six dose levels: 0.01, 0.1, 0.3, 1.5, 3 and 10 mg/kg. Of the approximately 53 patients in dose escalation, about 20 had hepatocellular carcinoma, roughly 15 had melanoma, 9 had renal cell carcinoma and 9 had head and neck cancer. A male proportion of around 80% and a mean age of about 60 years, ranging from 23 to 79, were recorded for the dose-escalation cohort. Patients were allowed to have had prior anti-PD-1, anti-PD-L1 or anti-CTLA-4 therapy, and approximately 37% of the dose-escalation patients had been treated with checkpoint inhibitors. Partial responses were achieved by three dose-escalation patients, of whom one had hepatocellular carcinoma and two had cutaneous melanoma. Peripheral TCRbeta sequencing was intended to test whether TCR sequence diversity was altered and clonal T-cell expansion was caused by ivuxolimab. The paper covers the monotherapy dose-escalation part of the phase I ivuxolimab trial, which included N of about 50 patients.

Broader findings and caveats from the paper: After ivuxolimab, more expanded clones were found on average in CD8+ T cells than in CD4+ T cells. Low levels of normalized T-cell clonal expansion were also seen in some patients who did not respond. The antigen specificity of the clonally expanded peripheral T cells was not determined. At doses of 0.1 to 3.0 mg/kg, clonal expansion of both CD4+ and CD8+ blood T cells was observed from baseline to week 6. In the 0.1-3.0 mg/kg groups, partial responders were among the patients with the lowest normalized peripheral clonal expansion, particularly in CD8+ T cells.

Patients with autoimmune disease history or receiving systemic immunosuppression were excluded from the trial. In every dose cohort, peripheral blood was drawn for TCR sequencing at baseline, cycle 4 day 1, and cycle 7 day 1. The samples were taken from a phase I, first-in-human, multicenter, open-label dose-escalation trial of ivuxolimab. Adults with locally advanced or metastatic melanoma, renal cell, hepatocellular, or head and neck squamous cell carcinoma were enrolled in the trial. Before TCR sequencing, CD4+ and CD8+ T cells were separately sorted from peripheral blood. With respect to this clone: Its antigen is not yet known. Base qualities are not provided; no much larger clone lies one nucleotide away.

The CDR3 numbers 13 residues from cysteine through phenylalanine. Left in the record is the CDR3 DNA by itself, 39 bases read in frame from the first base. V loses 4 bases of germline sequence and J loses 6 bases, and the interval between the two ends is 12 bases. CDR1 MNHNS and CDR2 SASEGT are derived from the germline V gene. Genomic DNA was extracted from sorted cells for sequencing of the TCRbeta CDR3 region. The immunoSEQ Assay was used for sequencing of TCRbeta CDR3 regions. TCRdb limited this immuneACCESS table to in-frame rearrangements with V and J called. A share of clones is missing; checked studies link under half to unresolved V genes, and the rest is unexplained. A total of 30,000 to 45,000 clones appear in this sample, roughly 86% of them only once. The ten largest make up 1.5% to 2% of the sample.

This receptor was identified in an adult with an advanced solid tumor such as melanoma, head and neck, liver or kidney cancer. The chain is encoded by TRBV6-1 joined to TRBJ1-1; a weak D assignment points to TRBD1 (6 bases agree). The source was CD4+ or CD8+ T cells sorted from blood, collected in a trial of the OX40 agonist ivuxolimab. The CDR3 reads CASSVAGVPEAFF. The DNA is as follows: TGTGCCAGCAGTGTGGCAGGGGTCCCTGAAGCTTTCTTT.